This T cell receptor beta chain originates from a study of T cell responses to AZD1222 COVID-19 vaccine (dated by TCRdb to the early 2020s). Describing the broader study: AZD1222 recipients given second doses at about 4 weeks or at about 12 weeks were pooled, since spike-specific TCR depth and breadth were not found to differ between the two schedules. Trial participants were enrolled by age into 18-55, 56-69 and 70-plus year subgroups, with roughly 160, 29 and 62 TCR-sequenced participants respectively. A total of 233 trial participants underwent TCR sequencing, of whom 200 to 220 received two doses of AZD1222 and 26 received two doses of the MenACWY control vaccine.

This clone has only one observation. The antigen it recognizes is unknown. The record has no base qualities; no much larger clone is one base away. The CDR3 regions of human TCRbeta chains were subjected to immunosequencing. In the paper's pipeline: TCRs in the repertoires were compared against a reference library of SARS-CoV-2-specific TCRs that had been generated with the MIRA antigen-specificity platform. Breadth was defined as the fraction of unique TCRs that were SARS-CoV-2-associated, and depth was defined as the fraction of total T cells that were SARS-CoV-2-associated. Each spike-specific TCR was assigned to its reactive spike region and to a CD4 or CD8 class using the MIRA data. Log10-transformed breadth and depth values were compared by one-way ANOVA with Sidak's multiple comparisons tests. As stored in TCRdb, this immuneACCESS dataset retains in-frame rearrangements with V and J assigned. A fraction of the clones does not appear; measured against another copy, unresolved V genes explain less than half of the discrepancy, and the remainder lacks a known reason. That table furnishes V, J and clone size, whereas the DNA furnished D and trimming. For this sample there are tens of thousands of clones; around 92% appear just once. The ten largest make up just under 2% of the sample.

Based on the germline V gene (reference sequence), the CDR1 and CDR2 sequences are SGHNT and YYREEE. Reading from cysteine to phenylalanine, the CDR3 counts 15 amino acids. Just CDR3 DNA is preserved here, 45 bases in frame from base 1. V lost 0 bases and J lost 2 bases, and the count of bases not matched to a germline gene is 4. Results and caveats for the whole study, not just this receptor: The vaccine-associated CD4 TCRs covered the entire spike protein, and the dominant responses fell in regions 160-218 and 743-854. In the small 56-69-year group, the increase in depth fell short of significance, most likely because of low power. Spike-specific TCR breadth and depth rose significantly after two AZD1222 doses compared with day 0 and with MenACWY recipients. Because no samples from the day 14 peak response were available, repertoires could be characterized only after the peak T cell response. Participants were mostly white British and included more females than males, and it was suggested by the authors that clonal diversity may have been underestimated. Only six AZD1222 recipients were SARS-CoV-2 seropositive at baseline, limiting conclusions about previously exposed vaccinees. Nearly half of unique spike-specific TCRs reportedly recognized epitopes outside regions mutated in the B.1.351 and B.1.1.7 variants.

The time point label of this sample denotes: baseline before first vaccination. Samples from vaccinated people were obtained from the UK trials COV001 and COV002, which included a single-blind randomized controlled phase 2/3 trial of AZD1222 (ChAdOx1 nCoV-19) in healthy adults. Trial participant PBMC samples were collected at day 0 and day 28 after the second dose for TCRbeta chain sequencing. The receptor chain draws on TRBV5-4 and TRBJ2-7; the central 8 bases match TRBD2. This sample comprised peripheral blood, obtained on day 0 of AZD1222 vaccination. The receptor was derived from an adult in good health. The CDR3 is CASSLAGLGTYEQYF. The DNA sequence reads TGTGCCAGCAGCTTGGCGGGACTAGGGACCTACGAGCAGTACTTC.